This section outlines one TCR beta chain sequence together with its context. The antigen is undetermined. TCRdb's table, derived via immunoSEQ multiplex PCR, lists solely in-frame clones and lacks some. The table includes 4,500 to 7,000 clones, around 82% detected once. The data derive from a study of tumor-infiltrating lymphocytes in localized non-small cell lung cancer. The wider study: Patients included smokers and never-smokers with various histologies, some sampled after neoadjuvant chemotherapy. Resected tumor was paired with non-adjacent uninvolved lung from the same patient. Whole-study results and caveats: Tumor T-cell fraction from TCR sequencing was not associated with recurrence-free survival (p = 0.61).

The germline V and J ends were trimmed by 5 bases and 5 bases, with 17 bases remaining between them. The CDR3 loop spans 15 amino acids. Germline lookup yields CDR1 MNHEY and CDR2 SVGAGI. The clonotype originates from a human donor with non-small cell lung cancer. The chain is built from TRBV6-5 and TRBJ2-3; weak D call: TRBD1 (6 bases). Sample: lung tumor tissue. CDR3 sequence reads: CASSLSGAGGDTQYF. The CDR3 DNA sequence: TGTGCCAGCAGTCTCTCAGGGGCGGGTGGAGATACGCAGTATTTT.